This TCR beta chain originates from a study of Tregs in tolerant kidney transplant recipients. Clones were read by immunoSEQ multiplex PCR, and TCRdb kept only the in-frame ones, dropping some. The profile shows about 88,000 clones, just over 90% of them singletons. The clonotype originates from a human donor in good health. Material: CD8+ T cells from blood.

Here the CDR3 reads CASTRDRGPQPQHF. CDR3 DNA: TGTGCCAGCACCCGGGACAGGGGGCCTCAGCCCCAGCATTTT. V gene TRBV9 combines with J gene TRBJ1-5; 12 bases match TRBD1. CDR1 SGDLS and CDR2 YYNGEE come from the germline V gene. J lost 6 bases, V lost 6 bases, and 4 bases had no gene match. This CDR3 contains 14 residues.